This TCR beta chain originates from a study of blood T cell repertoires in COVID-19. Overall study: Donors in the United States, Italy and Spain gave samples during acute or convalescent COVID-19. Sample material is recorded as cDNA or gDNA derived from T cells, B-cell-depleted T cells, or PBMCs.

Allocation to cohorts depended on clinical history reported by the participants. With 6 bases clipped from V and 6 bases from J, the junction kept 7 bases outside the gene matches. The CDR3 spans 15 residues. CDR1 and CDR2 from the germline V gene are SGHVS and FNYEAQ. This clone was counted between two and nine times. Repertoires were generated with immunoSEQ multiplex PCR, while TCRdb's copy carries only in-frame clones and drops some. This table has fewer than 300,000 clones, about 93% appearing once. The clonotype comes from a woman aged 25-40 years who had recovered from COVID-19. The sample taken for sequencing was PBMCs or T cells enriched from blood (not recorded which). The chain uses TRBV7-6 and TRBJ2-2, with TRBD2 matching 10 bases. CDR3: CASRSSGRGAGELFF. CDR3 DNA: TGTGCCAGCAGGTCTAGCGGGAGAGGGGCCGGGGAGCTGTTTTTT.